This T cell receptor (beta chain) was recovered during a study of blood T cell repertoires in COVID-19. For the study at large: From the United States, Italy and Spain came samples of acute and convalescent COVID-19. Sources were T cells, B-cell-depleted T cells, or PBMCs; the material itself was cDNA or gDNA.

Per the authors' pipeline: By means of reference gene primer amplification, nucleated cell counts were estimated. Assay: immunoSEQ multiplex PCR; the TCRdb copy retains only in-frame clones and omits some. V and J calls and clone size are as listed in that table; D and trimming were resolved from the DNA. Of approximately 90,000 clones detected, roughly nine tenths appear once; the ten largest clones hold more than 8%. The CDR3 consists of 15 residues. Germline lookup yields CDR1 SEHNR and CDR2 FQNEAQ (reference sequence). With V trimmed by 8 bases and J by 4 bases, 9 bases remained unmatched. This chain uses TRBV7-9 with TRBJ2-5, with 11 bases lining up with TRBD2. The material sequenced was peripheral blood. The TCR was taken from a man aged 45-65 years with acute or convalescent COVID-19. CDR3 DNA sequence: TGTGCCAGCGGGCCTTTAGCGGGGGGGCGAGAGACCCAGTACTTC. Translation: CASGPLAGGRETQYF.